The 11 T cell receptor beta chains below were found in one sample sequenced in a study of monozygotic twins with inflammatory bowel disease. Using the 5' RACE reads, TCRdb records one entry per CDR3 protein without DNA. The listing contains about 210,000 distinct CDR3 sequences. Material for sequencing was blood. The receptor set was obtained from a human donor with ulcerative colitis or Crohn's disease, or a healthy co-twin of an affected twin (not recorded which).

The rearrangement uses TRBV5-4 and TRBJ1-1; TCRdb proposes TRBD1, but this gene call is untestable without DNA. This CDR3 is 15 amino acids long. The germline gives CDR1 SGHNT, CDR2 YYREEE (reference sequence). CDR3 sequence reads: CASSLPGGMNTEAFF.

The V call is TRBV3-1, the J call TRBJ2-5; TCRdb's D gene call, TRBD1, goes unchecked for lack of DNA. CDR1 and CDR2 from the germline V gene are LGHDT and YNNKEL (reference sequence). This CDR3 is 14 amino acids long. This CDR3 is CASSDRGNAETQYF.

V gene TRBV20-1 combines with J gene TRBJ2-7; TCRdb outputs TRBD1, but without DNA this stays unchecked. The CDR3 length is 15 residues. CDR1 and CDR2 from the germline V gene are DFQATT and SNEGSKA (reference sequence). The CDR3 sequence: CSARDIQGREYEQYF.

The CDR3 region is CASSLGHNTGELFF. The chain is built from TRBV5-1 and TRBJ2-2. In germline, CDR1 is SGHRS, CDR2 YFSETQ. The CDR3 has 14 amino acids.

The rearrangement uses TRBV5-4 and TRBJ1-1; TCRdb indicates TRBD1, and absent DNA this call remains unverified. From germline, CDR1 is SGHNT and CDR2 YYREEE (reference sequence). The length of the CDR3 is 16 residues. CDR3 loop: CASSLIGQLMNTEAFF.

The V call is TRBV20-1, the J call TRBJ2-5; TCRdb returns TRBD2, unconfirmable since there is no DNA. This CDR3 contains 15 residues. CDR1 is DFQATT, CDR2 SNEGSKA, per germline (reference sequence). The CDR3 protein is CSAGTSGNLLETQYF.

The chain couples TRBV29-1 to TRBJ1-1; the TCRdb D gene call, TRBD1, has no DNA to confirm it. The CDR3 has 13 amino acids. Germline V gene data show CDR1 as SQVTM and CDR2 as ANQGSEA. CDR3 amino acids: CSATDRGNTEAFF.

The chain uses TRBV18 and TRBJ2-7; TCRdb's D call, TRBD1, is unchecked because there is no DNA. This CDR3 comprises 15 residues. CDR1 KGHSH and CDR2 LQKENI come from the germline V gene. The CDR3 here is CASSPAAGTRGEQYF.

The chain joins TRBV3-1 to TRBJ1-1; TCRdb reports TRBD1, a call that lacks DNA to check it against. CDR1 is LGHDT and CDR2 is YNNKEL in the germline V gene (reference sequence). The CDR3 contains 13 residues. CDR3 amino acids: CASSRTENTEAFF.

The chain is built from TRBV6-1 and TRBJ1-1. The CDR3 covers 11 residues. Germline loops: CDR1 MNHNS, CDR2 SASEGT. The chain's CDR3 is CASSSNTEAFF.

This chain links TRBV5-6 with TRBJ1-1; checking the TCRdb D call of TRBD1 is not possible without DNA. Germline V lookup: CDR1 SGHDT, CDR2 YYEEEE. This CDR3 contains 15 residues. This CDR3 reads CASSGLTGVNTEAFF.